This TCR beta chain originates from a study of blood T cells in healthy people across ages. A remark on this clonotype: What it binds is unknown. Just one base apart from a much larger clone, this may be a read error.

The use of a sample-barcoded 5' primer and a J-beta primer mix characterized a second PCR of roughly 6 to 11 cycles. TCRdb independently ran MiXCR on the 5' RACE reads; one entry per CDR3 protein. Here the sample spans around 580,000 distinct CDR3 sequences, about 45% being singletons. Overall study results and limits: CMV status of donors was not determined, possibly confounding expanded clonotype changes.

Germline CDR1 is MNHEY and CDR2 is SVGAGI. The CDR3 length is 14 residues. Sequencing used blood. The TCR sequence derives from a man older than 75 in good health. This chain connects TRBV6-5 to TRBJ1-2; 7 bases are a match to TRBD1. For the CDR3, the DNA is TGTGCCGGCAGTGACGGGGGACAGTGGGAAGGCTACACCTTC. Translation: CAGSDGGQWEGYTF.